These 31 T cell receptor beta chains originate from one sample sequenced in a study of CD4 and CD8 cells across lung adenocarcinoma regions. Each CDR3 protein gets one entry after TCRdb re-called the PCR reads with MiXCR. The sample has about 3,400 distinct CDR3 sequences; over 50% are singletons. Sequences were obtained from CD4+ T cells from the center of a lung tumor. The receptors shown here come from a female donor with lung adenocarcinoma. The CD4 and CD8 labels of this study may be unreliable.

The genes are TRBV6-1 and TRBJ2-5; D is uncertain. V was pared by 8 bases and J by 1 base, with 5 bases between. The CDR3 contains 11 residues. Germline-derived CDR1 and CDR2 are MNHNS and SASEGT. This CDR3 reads CASGIQETQYF. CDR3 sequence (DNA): TGTGCCAGCGGGATCCAAGAGACCCAGTACTTC.

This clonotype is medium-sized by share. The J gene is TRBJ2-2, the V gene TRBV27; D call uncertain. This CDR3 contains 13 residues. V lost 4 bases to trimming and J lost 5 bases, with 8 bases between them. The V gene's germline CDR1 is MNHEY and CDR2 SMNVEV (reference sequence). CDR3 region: CASSSDRTGELFF. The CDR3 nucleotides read TGTGCCAGCAGTTCAGACCGAACCGGGGAGCTGTTTTTT.

The CDR3 loop reads CSADFGGNNQPQHF. The CDR3 region has the DNA TGCAGTGCGGACTTCGGAGGGAACAATCAGCCCCAGCATTTT. The chain couples TRBV20-1 to TRBJ1-5; no definite D call. This CDR3 has 14 amino acids. Trimming stripped 6 bases from V and 3 bases from J, with 15 bases between. CDR1 and CDR2 (germline): DFQATT, SNEGSKA (reference sequence).

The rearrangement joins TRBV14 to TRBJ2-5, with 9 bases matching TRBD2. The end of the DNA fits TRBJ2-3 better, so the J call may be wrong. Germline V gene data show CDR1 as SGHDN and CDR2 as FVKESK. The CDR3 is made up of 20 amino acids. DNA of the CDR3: TGTGCCAGCAGCCAAGATATCGGGGGGCGGGAGGGTAGTGGCCCAGAGACCCAGTATTTT. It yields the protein CASSQDIGGREGSGPETQYF.

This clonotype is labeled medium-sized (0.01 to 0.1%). The CDR3 DNA reads TGTGCCAGCACGGGCCACAGGGAGGGCCAAGAGACCCAGTACTTC. Encoded protein: CASTGHREGQETQYF. This chain uses TRBV6-1 with TRBJ2-1; D is perhaps TRBD2 (7 bases). The J call is uncertain, as TRBJ2-5 better fits the DNA end. The germline CDR1 and CDR2 sequences are MNHNS and SASEGT. This CDR3 has 15 residues.

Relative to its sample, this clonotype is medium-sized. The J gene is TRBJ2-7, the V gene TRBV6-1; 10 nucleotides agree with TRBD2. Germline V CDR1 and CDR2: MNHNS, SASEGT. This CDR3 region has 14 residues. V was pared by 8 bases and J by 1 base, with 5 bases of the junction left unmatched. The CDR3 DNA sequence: TGTGCCAGCTATTCACTAGCGGGATCCTACGAGCAGTACTTC. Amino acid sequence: CASYSLAGSYEQYF.

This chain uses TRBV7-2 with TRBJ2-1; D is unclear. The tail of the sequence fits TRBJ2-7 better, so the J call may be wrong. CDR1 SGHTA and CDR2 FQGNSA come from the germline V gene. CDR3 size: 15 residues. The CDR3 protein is CASSLEYTSYNEQYF. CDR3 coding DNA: TGTGCCAGCAGCTTAGAATATACCTCCTACAATGAGCAGTACTTC.

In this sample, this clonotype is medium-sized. In nucleotides, the CDR3 is TGTGCCAGCAGTGCATCCGGGACCCCTGGAGAGCAGTTCTTC. Its translation is CASSASGTPGEQFF. The chain is built from TRBV6-4 and TRBJ2-1; TRBD1 or TRBD2 may be the D gene (5 bases each). CDR1 is MRHNA, CDR2 SNTAGT, per germline. The CDR3 length is 14 residues. V was clipped by 4 bases and J by 10 bases, with 17 bases between them.

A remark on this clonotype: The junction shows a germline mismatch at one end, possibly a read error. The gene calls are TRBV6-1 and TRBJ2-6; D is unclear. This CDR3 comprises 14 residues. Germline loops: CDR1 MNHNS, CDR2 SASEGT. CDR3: CASGARAWSNVQYF. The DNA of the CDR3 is TGTGCCAGCGGTGCCCGTGCGTGGTCCAACGTCCAGTATTTC.

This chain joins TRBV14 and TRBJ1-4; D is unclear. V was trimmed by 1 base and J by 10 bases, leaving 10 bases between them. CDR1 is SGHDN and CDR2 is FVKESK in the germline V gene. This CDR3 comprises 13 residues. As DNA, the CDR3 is TGTGCCAGCAGCCAAGTTCGGGTGGGAAAACTGTTTTTT. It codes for CASSQVRVGKLFF.

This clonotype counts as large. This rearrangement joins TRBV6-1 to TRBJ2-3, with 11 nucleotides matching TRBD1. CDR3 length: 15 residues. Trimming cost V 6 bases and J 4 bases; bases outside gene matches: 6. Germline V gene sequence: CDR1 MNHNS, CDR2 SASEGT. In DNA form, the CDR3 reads TGTGCCAGCAGAGAGGGGGACAGGGGGTCAGATACGCAGTATTTT. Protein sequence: CASREGDRGSDTQYF.

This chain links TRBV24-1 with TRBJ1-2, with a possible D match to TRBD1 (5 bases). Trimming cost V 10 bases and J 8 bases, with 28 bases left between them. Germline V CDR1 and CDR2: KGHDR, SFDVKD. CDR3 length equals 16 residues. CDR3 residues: CATPPPGTASGGGYTF. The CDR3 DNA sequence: TGTGCCACTCCCCCCCCCGGGACCGCATCGGGGGGGGGCTACACCTTC.

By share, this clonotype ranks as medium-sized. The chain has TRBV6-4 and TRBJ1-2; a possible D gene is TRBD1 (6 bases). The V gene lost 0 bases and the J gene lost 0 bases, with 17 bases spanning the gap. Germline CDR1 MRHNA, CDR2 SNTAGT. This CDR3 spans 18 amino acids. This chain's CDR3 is CASSDSYIARGSNYGYTF. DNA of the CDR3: TGTGCCAGCAGTGACTCGTATATAGCGAGGGGGTCTAACTATGGCTACACCTTC.

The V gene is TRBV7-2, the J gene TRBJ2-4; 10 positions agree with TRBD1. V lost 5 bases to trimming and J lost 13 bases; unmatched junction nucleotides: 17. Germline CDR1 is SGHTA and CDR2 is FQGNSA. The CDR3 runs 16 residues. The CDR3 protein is CASSAGDRGIGYEQYF. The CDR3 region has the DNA TGTGCCAGCAGCGCCGGGGACAGGGGAATCGGTTATGAGCAGTACTTC.

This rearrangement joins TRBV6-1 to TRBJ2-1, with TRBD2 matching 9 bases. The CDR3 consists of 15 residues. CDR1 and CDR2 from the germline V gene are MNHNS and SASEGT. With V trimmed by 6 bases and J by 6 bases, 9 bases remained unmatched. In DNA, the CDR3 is TGTGCCAGCAGGGGGGGACTAGCAGCTTCCAATGAGCAGTTCTTC. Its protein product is CASRGGLAASNEQFF.

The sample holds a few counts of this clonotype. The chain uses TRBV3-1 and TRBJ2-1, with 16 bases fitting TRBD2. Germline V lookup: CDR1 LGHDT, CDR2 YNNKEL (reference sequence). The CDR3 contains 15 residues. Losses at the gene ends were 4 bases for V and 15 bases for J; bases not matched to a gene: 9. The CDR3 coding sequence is TGTGCCAGCAGCCCAGGGACTAGCGGGAGGGCCCGGGCGTTCTTC. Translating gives CASSPGTSGRARAFF.

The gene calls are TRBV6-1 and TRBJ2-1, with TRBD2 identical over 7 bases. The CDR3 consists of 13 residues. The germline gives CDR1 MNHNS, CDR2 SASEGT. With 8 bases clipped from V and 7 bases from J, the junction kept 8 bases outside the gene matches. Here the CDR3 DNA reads TGTGCCAGCGGGCGGGAGTTTCCAAATGAGCAGTTCTTC. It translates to CASGREFPNEQFF.

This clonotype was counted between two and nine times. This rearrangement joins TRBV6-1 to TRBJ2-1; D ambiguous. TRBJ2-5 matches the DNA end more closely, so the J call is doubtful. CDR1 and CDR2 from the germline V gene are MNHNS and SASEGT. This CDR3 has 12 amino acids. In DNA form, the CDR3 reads TGTGCCAGCAGTGAAGGTTGGGAGACCCAGTACTTC. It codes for CASSEGWETQYF.

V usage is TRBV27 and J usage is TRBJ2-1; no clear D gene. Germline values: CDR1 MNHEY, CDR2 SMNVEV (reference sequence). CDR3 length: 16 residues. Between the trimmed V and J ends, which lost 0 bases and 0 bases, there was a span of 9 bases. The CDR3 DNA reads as TGTGCCAGCAGTTTATCGGGGTCGAGCTCCTACAATGAGCAGTTCTTC. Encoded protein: CASSLSGSSSYNEQFF.

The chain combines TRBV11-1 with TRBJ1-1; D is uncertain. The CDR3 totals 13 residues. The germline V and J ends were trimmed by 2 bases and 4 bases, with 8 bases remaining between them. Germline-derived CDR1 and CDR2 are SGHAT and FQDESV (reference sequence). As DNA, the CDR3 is TGTGCCAGCAGCTTATTGGATAGCACTGAAGCTTTCTTT. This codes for CASSLLDSTEAFF.

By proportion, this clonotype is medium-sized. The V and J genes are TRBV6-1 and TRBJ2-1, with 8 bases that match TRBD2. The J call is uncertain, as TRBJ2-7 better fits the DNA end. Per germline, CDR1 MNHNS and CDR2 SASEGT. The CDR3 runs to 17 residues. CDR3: CASSRRGPGLGGGEQYF. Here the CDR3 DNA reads TGTGCCAGCAGTCGAAGGGGACCGGGACTAGGAGGGGGCGAGCAGTACTTC.

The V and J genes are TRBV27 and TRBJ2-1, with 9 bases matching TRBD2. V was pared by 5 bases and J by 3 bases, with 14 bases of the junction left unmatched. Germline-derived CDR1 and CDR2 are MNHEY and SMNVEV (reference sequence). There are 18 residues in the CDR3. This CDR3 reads CASSTGLARSGRYNEQFF. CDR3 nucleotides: TGTGCCAGCAGTACGGGACTAGCCAGATCAGGACGCTACAATGAGCAGTTCTTC.

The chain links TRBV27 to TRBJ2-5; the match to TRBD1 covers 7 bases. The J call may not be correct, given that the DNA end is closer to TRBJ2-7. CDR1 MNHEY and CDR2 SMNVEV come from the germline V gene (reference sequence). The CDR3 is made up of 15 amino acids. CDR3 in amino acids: CASSLSRGIPYEQYF. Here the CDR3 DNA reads TGTGCCAGCAGTTTATCCAGGGGGATCCCCTACGAGCAGTACTTC.

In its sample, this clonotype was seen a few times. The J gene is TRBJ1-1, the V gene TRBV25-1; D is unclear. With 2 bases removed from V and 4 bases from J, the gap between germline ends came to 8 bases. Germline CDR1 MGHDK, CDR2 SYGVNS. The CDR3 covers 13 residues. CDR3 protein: CASSEQSITEAFF. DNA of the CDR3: TGTGCCAGCAGTGAACAGTCAATCACTGAAGCTTTCTTT.

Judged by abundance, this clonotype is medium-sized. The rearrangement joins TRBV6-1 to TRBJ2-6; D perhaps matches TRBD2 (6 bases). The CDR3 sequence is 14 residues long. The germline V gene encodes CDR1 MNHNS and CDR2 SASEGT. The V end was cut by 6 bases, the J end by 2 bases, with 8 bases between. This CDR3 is CASRASAGANVLTF. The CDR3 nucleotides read TGTGCCAGCAGGGCTAGCGCTGGGGCCAACGTCCTGACTTTC.

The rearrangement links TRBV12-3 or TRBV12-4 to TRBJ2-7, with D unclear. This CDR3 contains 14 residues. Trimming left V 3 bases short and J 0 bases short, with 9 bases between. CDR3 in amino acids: CASSFGGVSYEQYF. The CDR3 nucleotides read TGTGCCAGCAGTTTTGGCGGAGTCTCCTACGAGCAGTACTTC.

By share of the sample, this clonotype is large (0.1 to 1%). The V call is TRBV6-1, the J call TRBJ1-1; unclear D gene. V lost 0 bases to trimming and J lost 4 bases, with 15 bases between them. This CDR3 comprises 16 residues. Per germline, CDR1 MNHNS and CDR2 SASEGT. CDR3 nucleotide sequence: TGTGCCAGCAGTGAAGCGCAGGAGGGTGTAAGCACTGAAGCTTTCTTT. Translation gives CASSEAQEGVSTEAFF.

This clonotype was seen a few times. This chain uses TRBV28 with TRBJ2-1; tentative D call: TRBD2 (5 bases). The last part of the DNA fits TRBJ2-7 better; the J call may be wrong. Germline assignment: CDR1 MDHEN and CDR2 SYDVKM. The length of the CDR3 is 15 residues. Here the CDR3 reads CASKSYGRGLGEQYF. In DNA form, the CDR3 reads TGTGCCAGCAAGTCGTATGGGCGCGGGCTGGGTGAGCAGTACTTC.

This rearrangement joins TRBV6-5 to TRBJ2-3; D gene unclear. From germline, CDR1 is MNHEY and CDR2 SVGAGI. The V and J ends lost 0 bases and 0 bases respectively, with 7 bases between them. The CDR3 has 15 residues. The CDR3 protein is CASSYSGLSTDTQYF. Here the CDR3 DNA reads TGTGCCAGCAGTTACTCGGGTTTGAGCACAGATACGCAGTATTTT.

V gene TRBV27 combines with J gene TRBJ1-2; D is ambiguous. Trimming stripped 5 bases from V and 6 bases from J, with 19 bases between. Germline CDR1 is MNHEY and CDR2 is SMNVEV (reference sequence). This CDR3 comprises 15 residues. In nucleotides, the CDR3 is TGTGCCAGCAGTGTGAGGTTGGGGTTGTGGGATGGCTACACCTTC. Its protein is CASSVRLGLWDGYTF.

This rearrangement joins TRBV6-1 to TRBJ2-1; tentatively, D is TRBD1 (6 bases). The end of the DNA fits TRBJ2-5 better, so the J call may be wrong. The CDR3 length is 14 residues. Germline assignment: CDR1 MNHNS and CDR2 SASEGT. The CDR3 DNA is TGTGCCAGCAGTGAGAACAGGGAAGGGGAGACCCAGTACTTC. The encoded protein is CASSENREGETQYF.